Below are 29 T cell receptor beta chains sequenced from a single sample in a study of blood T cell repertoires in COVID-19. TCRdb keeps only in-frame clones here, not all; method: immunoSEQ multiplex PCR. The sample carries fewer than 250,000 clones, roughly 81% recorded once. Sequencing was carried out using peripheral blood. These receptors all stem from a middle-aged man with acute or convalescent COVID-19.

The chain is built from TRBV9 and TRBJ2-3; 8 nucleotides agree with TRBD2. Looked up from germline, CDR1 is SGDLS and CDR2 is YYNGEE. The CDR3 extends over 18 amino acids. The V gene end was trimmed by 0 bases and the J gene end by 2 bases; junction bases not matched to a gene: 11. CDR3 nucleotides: TGTGCCAGCAGCGTAGGGGTACGGGGGGGCCGTCTCACAGATACGCAGTATTTT. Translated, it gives CASSVGVRGGRLTDTQYF.

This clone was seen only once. The CDR3: CASSVGREGYGYTF. For the CDR3, the DNA is TGTGCCAGCAGCGTAGGTAGAGAGGGCTATGGCTACACCTTC. This rearrangement joins TRBV9 to TRBJ1-2; no definite D call. Trimming cost V 0 bases and J 4 bases, with 10 bases left between them. Germline assignment: CDR1 SGDLS and CDR2 YYNGEE. The length of the CDR3 is 14 residues.

The CDR3 loop reads CAWGTSGAFDANTGELFF. CDR3 bases: TGTGCCTGGGGGACTAGCGGGGCGTTTGACGCGAACACCGGGGAGCTGTTTTTT. The genes are TRBV30 and TRBJ2-2, with 13 bases identical to TRBD2. The junction had 9 bases not matched to a gene; V was cut back by 5 bases and J by 0 bases. Looked up from germline, CDR1 is GTSNPN and CDR2 is SVGIG (reference sequence). The CDR3 spans 18 residues. The whole variable domain, filled in from reference TRBV30 and TRBJ2-2, reads SQTIHQWPATLVQPVGSPLSLECTVEGTSNPNLYWYRQAAGRGLQLLFYSVGIGQISSEVPQNLSASRPQDRQFILSSKKLLLSDSGFYLCAWGTSGAFDANTGELFFGEGSRLTVL.

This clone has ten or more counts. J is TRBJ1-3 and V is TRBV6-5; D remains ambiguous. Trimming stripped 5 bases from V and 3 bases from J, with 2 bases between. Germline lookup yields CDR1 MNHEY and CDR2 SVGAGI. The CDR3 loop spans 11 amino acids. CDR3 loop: CASSHGNTIYF. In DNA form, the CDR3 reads TGTGCCAGCAGTCATGGAAACACCATATATTTT.

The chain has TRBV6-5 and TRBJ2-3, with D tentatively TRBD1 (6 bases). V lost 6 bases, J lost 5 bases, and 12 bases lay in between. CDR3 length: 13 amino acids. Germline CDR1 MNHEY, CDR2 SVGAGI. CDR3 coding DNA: TGTGCCAGCAGCCACAGGGACCGAGATACGCAGTATTTT. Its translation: CASSHRDRDTQYF.

The CDR3 sequence is CASVRTGGSTEAFF. CDR3 sequence (DNA): TGTGCCAGTGTAAGGACAGGGGGATCCACTGAAGCTTTCTTT. J is TRBJ1-1 and V is TRBV7-9, with 10 bases lining up with TRBD1. The CDR3 extends over 14 amino acids. V lost 9 bases, J lost 4 bases, and 8 bases stayed unmatched. Germline values: CDR1 SEHNR, CDR2 FQNEAQ (reference sequence).

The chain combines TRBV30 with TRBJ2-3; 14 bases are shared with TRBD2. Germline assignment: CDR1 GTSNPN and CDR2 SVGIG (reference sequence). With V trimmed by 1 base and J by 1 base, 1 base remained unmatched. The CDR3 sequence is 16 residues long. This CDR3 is CAWSGGLAGGTDTQYF. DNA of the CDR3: TGTGCCTGGAGTGGGGGACTAGCGGGGGGCACAGATACGCAGTATTTT.

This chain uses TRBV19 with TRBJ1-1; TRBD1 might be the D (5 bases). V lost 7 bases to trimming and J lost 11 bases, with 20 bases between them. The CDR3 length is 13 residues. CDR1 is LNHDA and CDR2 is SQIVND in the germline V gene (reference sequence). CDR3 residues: CASTRSQGLQAFF. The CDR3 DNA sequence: TGTGCCAGTACTCGGTCCCAGGGCCTGCAGGCTTTCTTT.

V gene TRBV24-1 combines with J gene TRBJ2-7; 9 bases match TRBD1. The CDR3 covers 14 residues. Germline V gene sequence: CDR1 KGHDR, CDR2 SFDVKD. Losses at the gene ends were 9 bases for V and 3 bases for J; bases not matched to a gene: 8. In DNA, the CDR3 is TGTGCCACCTCAGGTAGGGACAGGGACTACGAGCAGTACTTC. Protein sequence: CATSGRDRDYEQYF.

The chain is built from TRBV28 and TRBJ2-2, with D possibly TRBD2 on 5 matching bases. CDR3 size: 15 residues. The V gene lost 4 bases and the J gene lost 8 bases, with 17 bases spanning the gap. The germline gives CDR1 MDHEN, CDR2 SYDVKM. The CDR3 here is CASSSLGHPGGELFF. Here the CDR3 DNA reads TGTGCCAGCAGTTCCCTGGGCCATCCGGGGGGGGAGCTGTTTTTT.

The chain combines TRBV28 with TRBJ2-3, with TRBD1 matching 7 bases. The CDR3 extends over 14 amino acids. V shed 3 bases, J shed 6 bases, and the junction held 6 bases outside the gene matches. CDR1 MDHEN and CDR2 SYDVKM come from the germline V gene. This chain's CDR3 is CASSFLAQGDTQYF. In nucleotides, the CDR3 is TGTGCCAGCAGTTTCCTGGCACAGGGGGATACGCAGTATTTT.

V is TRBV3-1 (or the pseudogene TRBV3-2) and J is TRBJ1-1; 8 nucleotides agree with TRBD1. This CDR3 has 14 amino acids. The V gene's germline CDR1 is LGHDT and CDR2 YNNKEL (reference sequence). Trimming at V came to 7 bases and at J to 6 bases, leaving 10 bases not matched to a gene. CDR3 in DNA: TGTGCCAGCACCCTTACAGGGGGGAGGGCTGAAGCTTTCTTT. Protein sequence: CASTLTGGRAEAFF.

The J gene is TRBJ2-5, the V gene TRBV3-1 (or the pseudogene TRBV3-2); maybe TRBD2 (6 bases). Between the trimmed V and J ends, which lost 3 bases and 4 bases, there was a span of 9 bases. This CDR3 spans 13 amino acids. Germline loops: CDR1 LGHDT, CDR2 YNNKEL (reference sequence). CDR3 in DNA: TGTGCCAGCAGCCAGGGGGGTCCAGAGACCCAGTACTTC. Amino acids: CASSQGGPETQYF.

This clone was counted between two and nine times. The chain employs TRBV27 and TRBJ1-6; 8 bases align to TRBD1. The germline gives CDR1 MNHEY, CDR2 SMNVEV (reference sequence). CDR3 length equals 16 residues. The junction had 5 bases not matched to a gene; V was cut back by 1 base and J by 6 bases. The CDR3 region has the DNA TGTGCCAGCAGTTTATGGACAGGGAAGATTAATTCACCCCTCCACTTT. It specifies CASSLWTGKINSPLHF.

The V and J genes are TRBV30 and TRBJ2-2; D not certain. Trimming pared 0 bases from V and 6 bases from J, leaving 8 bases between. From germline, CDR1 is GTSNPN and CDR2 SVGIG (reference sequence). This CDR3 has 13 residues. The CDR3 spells CAWSVARSGELFF. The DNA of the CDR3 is TGTGCCTGGAGTGTAGCACGATCCGGGGAGCTGTTTTTT.

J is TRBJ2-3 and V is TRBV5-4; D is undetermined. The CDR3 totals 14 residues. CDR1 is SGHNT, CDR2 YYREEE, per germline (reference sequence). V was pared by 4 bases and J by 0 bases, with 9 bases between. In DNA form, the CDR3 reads TGTGCCAGCAGCCCTTACTCTAGCACAGATACGCAGTATTTT. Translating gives CASSPYSSTDTQYF.

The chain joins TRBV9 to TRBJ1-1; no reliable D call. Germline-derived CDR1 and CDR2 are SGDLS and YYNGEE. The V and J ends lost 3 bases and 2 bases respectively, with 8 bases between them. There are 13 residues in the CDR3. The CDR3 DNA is TGTGCCAGCAGCGCTACCTTCAACACTGAAGCTTTCTTT. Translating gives CASSATFNTEAFF. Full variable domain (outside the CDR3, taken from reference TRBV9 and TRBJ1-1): DSGVTQTPKHLITATGQRVTLRCSPRSGDLSVYWYQQSLDQGLQFLIQYYNGEERAKGNILERFSAQQFPDLHSELNLSSLELGDSALYFCASSATFNTEAFFGQGTRLTVV.

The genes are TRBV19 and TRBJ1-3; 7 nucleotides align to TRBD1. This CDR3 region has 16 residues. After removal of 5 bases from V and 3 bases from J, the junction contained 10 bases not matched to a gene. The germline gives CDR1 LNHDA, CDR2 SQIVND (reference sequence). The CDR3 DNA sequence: TGTGCCAGTAGTGTGACTCAGGGGGTCCGTGGAAACACCATATATTTT. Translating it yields CASSVTQGVRGNTIYF.

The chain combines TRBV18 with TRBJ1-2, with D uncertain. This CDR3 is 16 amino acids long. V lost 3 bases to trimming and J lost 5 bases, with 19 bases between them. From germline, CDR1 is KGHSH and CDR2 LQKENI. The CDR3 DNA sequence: TGTGCCAGCTCACCGGGTACGGAGGGCTGGGATTATGGCTACACCTTC. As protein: CASSPGTEGWDYGYTF.

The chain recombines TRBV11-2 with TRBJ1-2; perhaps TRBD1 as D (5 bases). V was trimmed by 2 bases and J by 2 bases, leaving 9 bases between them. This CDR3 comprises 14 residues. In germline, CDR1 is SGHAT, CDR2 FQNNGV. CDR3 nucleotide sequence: TGTGCCAGCAGCTTAATCCGGGGGAACTATGGCTACACCTTC. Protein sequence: CASSLIRGNYGYTF.

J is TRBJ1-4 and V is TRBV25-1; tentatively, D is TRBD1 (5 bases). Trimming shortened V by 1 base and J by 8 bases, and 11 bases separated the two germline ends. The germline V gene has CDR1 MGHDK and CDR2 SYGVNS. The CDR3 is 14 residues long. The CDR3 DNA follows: TGTGCCAGCAGTGAATTTCGGCAGGGCGAAAAACTGTTTTTT. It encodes CASSEFRQGEKLFF.

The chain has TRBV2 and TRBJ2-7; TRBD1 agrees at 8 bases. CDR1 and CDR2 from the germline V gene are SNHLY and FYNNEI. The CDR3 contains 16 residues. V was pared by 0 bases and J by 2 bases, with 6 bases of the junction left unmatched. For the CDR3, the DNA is TGTGCCAGCAGTGAAGCGTCTGGGACAGGAGCCTACGAGCAGTACTTC. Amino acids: CASSEASGTGAYEQYF.

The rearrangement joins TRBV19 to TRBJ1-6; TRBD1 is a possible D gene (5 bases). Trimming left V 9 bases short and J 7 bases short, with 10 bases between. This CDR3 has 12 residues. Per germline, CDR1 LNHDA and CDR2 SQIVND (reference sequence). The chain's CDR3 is CASRRTNSPLHF. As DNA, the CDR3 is TGTGCCAGCCGCCGGACAAATTCACCCCTCCACTTT.

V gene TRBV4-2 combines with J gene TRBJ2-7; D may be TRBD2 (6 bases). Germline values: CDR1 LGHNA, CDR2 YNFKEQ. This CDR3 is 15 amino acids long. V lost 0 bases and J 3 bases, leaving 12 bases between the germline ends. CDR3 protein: CASSQDRGTDYEQYF. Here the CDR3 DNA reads TGTGCCAGCAGCCAAGACCGGGGGACGGACTACGAGCAGTACTTC.

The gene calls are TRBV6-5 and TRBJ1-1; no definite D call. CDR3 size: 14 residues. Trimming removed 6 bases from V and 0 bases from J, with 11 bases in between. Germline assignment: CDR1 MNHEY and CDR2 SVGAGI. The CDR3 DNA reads TGTGCCAGCAGCCCGGGGAGGGTGAACACTGAAGCTTTCTTT. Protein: CASSPGRVNTEAFF.

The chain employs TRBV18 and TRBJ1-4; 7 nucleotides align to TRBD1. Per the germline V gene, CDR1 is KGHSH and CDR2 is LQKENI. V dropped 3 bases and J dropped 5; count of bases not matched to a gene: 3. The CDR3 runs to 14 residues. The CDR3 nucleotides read TGTGCCAGCTCACCGGACAGGCGGAATGAAAAACTGTTTTTT. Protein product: CASSPDRRNEKLFF.

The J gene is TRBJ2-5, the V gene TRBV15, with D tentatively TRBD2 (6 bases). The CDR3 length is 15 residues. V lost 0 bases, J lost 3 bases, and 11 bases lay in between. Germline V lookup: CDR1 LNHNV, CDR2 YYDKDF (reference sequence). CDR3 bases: TGTGCCACCAGCAGAGATCGATGGGGGGAAGAGACCCAGTACTTC. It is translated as CATSRDRWGEETQYF.

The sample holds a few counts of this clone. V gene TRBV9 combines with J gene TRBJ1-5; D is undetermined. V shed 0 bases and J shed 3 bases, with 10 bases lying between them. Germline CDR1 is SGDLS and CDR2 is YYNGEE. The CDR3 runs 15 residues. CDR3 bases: TGTGCCAGCAGCGTAGGAGCGTCACCCAATCAGCCCCAGCATTTT. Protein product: CASSVGASPNQPQHF.

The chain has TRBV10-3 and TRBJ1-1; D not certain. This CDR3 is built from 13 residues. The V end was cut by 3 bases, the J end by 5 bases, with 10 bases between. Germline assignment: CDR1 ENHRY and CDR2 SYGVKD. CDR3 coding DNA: TGTGCCATCAGTGAATTAGATAGAACTGAAGCTTTCTTT. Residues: CAISELDRTEAFF.